This T cell receptor beta chain was retrieved from a study of sequential checkpoint blockade in melanoma. As for the study in general: TCRbeta immunosequencing was performed on DNA from roughly 90 pretreatment melanoma tumor samples. After nivolumab or ipilimumab alone, around 20 patients had week-13 rebiopsies.

Clones were sequenced by immunoSEQ multiplex PCR, and TCRdb holds only the in-frame ones, with some missing. The table lists 13,000 or so clones, roughly 27% of them singletons, with around a sixth in the top ten. The sample's treatment: randomized to nivolumab then ipilimumab (arm A) or the reverse (arm B). The receptor was derived from a human donor with melanoma. The material sequenced was tumor tissue (inferred from file names), taken from a patient given nivolumab and ipilimumab in sequence.

The CDR3: CASSNPLAGGSYNEQFF. The CDR3 region has the DNA TGTGCCAGTAGTAATCCACTAGCGGGAGGCTCCTACAATGAGCAGTTCTTC. The J gene is TRBJ2-1, the V gene TRBV19, with 12 bases lining up with TRBD2. Germline V CDR1 and CDR2: LNHDA, SQIVND (reference sequence). The CDR3 covers 17 residues. The V segment lost 4 bases and the J segment 0 bases; nucleotides outside the gene matches: 4.